This is a list of T cell receptor beta chains from one sample in a study of CD8+ T cells in alopecia areata. Some clones are missing from TCRdb's copy, which holds only in-frame ones; the method was immunoSEQ multiplex PCR. The sample lists about 97,000 clones, more than 35% occurring once. Material for sequencing was CD4+ T cells sorted from blood. These receptors all come from a human donor with alopecia areata. CDR3s include the opening cysteine and the closing phenylalanine or tryptophan. A D gene is named only where the DNA matches it firmly. Not every row has a clone size; where given, it reads once, few, many or a size class.

-	few	TRBV14	TRBJ2-5	TGTGCCAGCTCCGACATATTTTCCGAGACCCAGTACTTC	CASSDIFSETQYF
TRBD1	-	TRBV30	TRBJ2-7	TGTGCCTGGATGAAAGACAGGGAAGACGAGCAGTACTTC	CAWMKDREDEQYF
-	few	TRBV29-1	TRBJ2-6	TGCAGCGTTGACCTCGGAGGGCAGGGAGCCAACGTCCTGACTTTC	CSVDLGGQGANVLTF
-	few	TRBV30	TRBJ2-1	TGTGCCTGGAGAAAGTGGACAGACAAGATCAATGAGCAGTTCTTC	CAWRKWTDKINEQFF
-	-	TRBV30	TRBJ2-5	TGTGCCTGGAGTTACAGTCAGGGAGAGACCCAGTACTTC	CAWSYSQGETQYF
-	few	TRBV5-1	TRBJ1-5	TGCGCCAGCAGTCTGCAGGGGCGTATGGGTCAGCCCCAGCATTTT	CASSLQGRMGQPQHF
-	-	TRBV29-1	TRBJ2-5	TGCAGCGTTGAACCCGGGGAGACTCAGTACTTC	CSVEPGETQYF
-	-	TRBV30	TRBJ2-7	TGTGCCTGGACTAGCTGGGGAACCTCCAACGAGCAGTACTTC	CAWTSWGTSNEQYF
TRBD1	-	TRBV29-1	TRBJ2-7	TGCAGCGGAAAATACAGGGGCTACGAGCAGTACTTC	CSGKYRGYEQYF
TRBD1	-	TRBV7-2	TRBJ1-2	TGTGCCAGCAGCTTAGCCGGCAGGGGGATCTATGGCTACACCTTC	CASSLAGRGIYGYTF
-	once	TRBV30	TRBJ2-1	TGTGCCTGGAGTGTAGGGCGGGGCTCCTACAATGAGCAGTTCTTC	CAWSVGRGSYNEQFF
-	-	TRBV4-1	TRBJ1-4	TGCGCCAGCAGCCAAGATCCAGGGGATGAAAAACTGTTTTTT	CASSQDPGDEKLFF
-	-	TRBV19	TRBJ1-1	TGTGCCAGTAGCTCTCCGGGTATGAACACTGAAGCTTTCTTT	CASSSPGMNTEAFF
TRBD1	-	TRBV30	TRBJ1-2	TGTGCCTGGACCACGACAGGGGAGGGTGGCTACACCTTC	CAWTTTGEGGYTF
TRBD1	-	TRBV2	TRBJ2-3	TGTGCCAGCAGCAAAACGACAGGGCTCGGCACAGATACGCAGTATTTT	CASSKTTGLGTDTQYF
TRBD1	-	TRBV6-6	TRBJ2-4	TGTGCCAGCAGTTATCGACAGGGGCTAGCCAAAAACATTCAGTACTTC	CASSYRQGLAKNIQYF
-	few	TRBV7-2	TRBJ1-5	TGTGCCAGCAGCTTAGGCTTGGGGCGGAGCAATCAGCCCCAGCATTTT	CASSLGLGRSNQPQHF
TRBD2	once	TRBV6-4	TRBJ2-1	TGTGCCAGCAGTGCACTAGCGGGAGGTTATAATGAGCAGTTCTTC	CASSALAGGYNEQFF
-	few	TRBV7-9	TRBJ1-2	TGTGCCAGCAGTACCGACGGGGGCGGCTATGGCTACACCTTC	CASSTDGGGYGYTF
-	-	TRBV30	TRBJ1-4	TGTGCCTGGAGTGGGGGACCAACTAATGAAAAACTGTTTTTT	CAWSGGPTNEKLFF
-	-	TRBV5-1	TRBJ1-6	TGCGCCAGCAGCTTGCTTGACTCACCCCTCCACTTT	CASSLLDSPLHF
TRBD1	-	TRBV30	TRBJ2-1	TGTGCCTGGAGTTCCCGGGACAGGGGGCGAAATGAGCAGTTCTTC	CAWSSRDRGRNEQFF
-	few	TRBV28	TRBJ2-5	TGTGCCAGCAGTTTATCTCCCGAGACCCAGTACTTC	CASSLSPETQYF
-	-	TRBV27	TRBJ2-6	TGTGCCAGCAGTTTATGGGGGCGGGCGGCTGGGGCCAACGTCCTGACTTTC	CASSLWGRAAGANVLTF
TRBD1	few	TRBV4-1	TRBJ2-1	TGCGCCAGCAGCCAATTAACCGGGACAGCGAATGAGCAGTTCTTC	CASSQLTGTANEQFF
-	-	TRBV11-2	TRBJ2-6	TGTGCCAGCAGCTTAGGCCGCTCTGGGGCCAACGTCCTGACTTTC	CASSLGRSGANVLTF
-	-	TRBV15	TRBJ2-1	TGTGCCACCAGCGACGGTGTTTACAATGAGCAGTTCTTC	CATSDGVYNEQFF
TRBD1	few	TRBV29-1	TRBJ2-5	TGCAGCGCTGGGGGCGAGCGGAAGGGGGCTATAGCGCGGTCCGAGACCCAGTACTTC	CSAGGERKGAIARSETQYF
TRBD2	-	TRBV25-1	TRBJ2-3	TGTGCCAGCAGTGAGGCTAGCGGGCTCACAGATACGCAGTATTTT	CASSEASGLTDTQYF
-	-	TRBV29-1	TRBJ1-1	TGCAGCCCCCTCCGGGCGGGGAACACTGAAGCTTTCTTT	CSPLRAGNTEAFF
-	-	TRBV30	TRBJ2-7	TGTGCCTGGAGTGTGGGGGTTTCCTACGAGCAGTACTTC	CAWSVGVSYEQYF
-	few	TRBV29-1	TRBJ1-3	TGCAGCGTTGAGGGGGACGGAAACACCATATATTTT	CSVEGDGNTIYF
-	few	TRBV4-1	TRBJ1-5	TGCGCCAGCAGCCAAGTCGGAAGTAAGGACCGGTATCAGCCCCAGCATTTT	CASSQVGSKDRYQPQHF
TRBD1	once	TRBV5-1	TRBJ2-1	TGCGCCAGCAGCTTGGTCGTCGGGACAGCCAACAATGAGCAGTTCTTC	CASSLVVGTANNEQFF
-	few	TRBV4-1	TRBJ2-5	TGCGCCAGCAGCCAAGCCCGGGAGACGCGGGAGACCCAGTACTTC	CASSQARETRETQYF
-	few	TRBV5-4	TRBJ2-3	TGTGCCAGCAGCTTGGCAAACAGGCCCCCAGATACGCAGTATTTT	CASSLANRPPDTQYF
TRBD1	-	TRBV7-9	TRBJ2-4	TGTGCCAGCAGCCTAGGGACAGGGGGTGACATTCAGTACTTC	CASSLGTGGDIQYF
-	few	TRBV30	TRBJ2-7	TGTGCCTGGGGCGGAACGGGGCCATCTAGCGAGCAGTACTTC	CAWGGTGPSSEQYF
-	few	TRBV4-1	TRBJ1-2	TGCGCCAGCAGCCCGGATAACTATGGCTACACCTTC	CASSPDNYGYTF
TRBD2	few	TRBV15	TRBJ2-5	TGTGCCACCAGCAGAGAGAGCGGGGGGGAGACCCAGTACTTC	CATSRESGGETQYF
-	-	TRBV27	TRBJ1-2	TGTGCCAGCAGTCCAGACAAACGGCGAGGCTACACCTTC	CASSPDKRRGYTF
-	-	TRBV5-1	TRBJ2-1	TGCGCCAGCAGCTTCTCTGACGCACGGTACAATGAGCAGTTCTTC	CASSFSDARYNEQFF
TRBD2	-	TRBV27	TRBJ2-3	TGTGCCAGCAGTTTATCACTAGCGGGAGGTACGCAGTATTTT	CASSLSLAGGTQYF
TRBD2	-	TRBV5-1	TRBJ2-5	TGCGCCAGCAGCTTGTTCGTGGCGGGAGGTCCCAAGTACCAAGAGACCCAGTACTTC	CASSLFVAGGPKYQETQYF
-	-	TRBV18	TRBJ2-7	TGTGCCAGCTCACCACCCGGCGGGGTAGCCTACGAGCAGTACTTC	CASSPPGGVAYEQYF
-	-	TRBV25-1	TRBJ1-1	TGTGCCAGCAAGCTCGGCGGGGCCGCTGAAGCTTTCTTT	CASKLGGAAEAFF
TRBD2	few	TRBV29-1	TRBJ2-1	TGCAGCGTTGAAGAGAGTCTAGCGGGGGGGCTAAATGAGCAGTTCTTC	CSVEESLAGGLNEQFF